This note documents a single T cell receptor (beta chain) sequence. From germline, CDR1 is MNHNS and CDR2 SASEGT. Between the trimmed V and J ends, which lost 6 bases and 15 bases, there was a span of 12 bases. The CDR3 length is 10 residues. The sample is drawn from a study of identical twins. One entry per CDR3 protein results from TCRdb running MiXCR on the 5' RACE reads. The sample lists 700,000 or so distinct CDR3 sequences; 20% to 25% were seen once. These data were likewise used in another study, on T cells expressing NK-cell markers.

This chain uses TRBV6-1 with TRBJ2-1, with TRBD1 as a possible D gene (7 bases). Sequenced input: PBMCs. The source of this sequence is a woman aged 18 to 35 in good health. DNA of the CDR3: TGTGCCAGCAGGGAGGGGGCTCGGTTCTTC. Amino acid sequence: CASREGARFF.